This TCR beta chain came from a study of metastatic and nonmetastatic thyroid tumors. The wider study: Repertoire comparisons spanned blood and tumor or nodule tissue from malignant and benign thyroid patients. General study points: It was reported that TCR beta diversity was significantly higher in malignant thyroid tumors than benign nodules, in blood and tumor.

The CDR3 length is 13 residues. The V gene's germline CDR1 is SGHTA and CDR2 FQGTGA. Between the trimmed V and J ends, which lost 3 bases and 4 bases, there was a span of 9 bases. Authors' analysis steps: The study's classifier, a distant-metastasis tool for papillary thyroid cancer, was built using CDR3 differences across clinicopathological groups. MiXCR re-clonotyped the PCR reads for TCRdb. The V and J calls follow TCRdb's processing rather than the paper's. The sample has roughly 21,000 clones; 28% are singletons. Thyroid surgery took place with no prior treatment in any patient. This clone ranks as medium-sized. Its antigen is still unknown.

Material for sequencing was tumor tissue. The chain is built from TRBV7-3 and TRBJ1-1; tentative D call: TRBD1 (5 bases). The TCR was taken from a male donor with papillary thyroid cancer or a benign thyroid nodule (not recorded which). Some clones in this sample may be carry-over from other donors' samples. This CDR3 is CASSLDGGTEAFF. In DNA, the CDR3 is TGTGCCAGCAGCTTGGATGGGGGCACTGAAGCTTTCTTT.